This T cell receptor beta chain is drawn from a study of blood T cell repertoires in COVID-19. Study summary: Whether acute or convalescent, the COVID-19 samples came from the United States, Italy and Spain.

Per the study methods: Reference gene primers were amplified, and this amplification served to estimate nucleated cell counts. Only in-frame clones appear in the TCRdb table, and some are missing; sequencing was by immunoSEQ multiplex PCR. The V and J calls and clone size were taken over from that table, and D and trimming were inferred from the DNA. Of about 210,000 clones listed, 75% to 90% are singletons. The sequencing sample was made of peripheral blood. The sequence came from a woman in her 40s with acute or convalescent COVID-19.

CDR3 DNA: TGTGCCAGCAGCTTAACCAAGGGACAGGGCCCTGGCTACACCTTC. Translating it yields CASSLTKGQGPGYTF. The chain is built from TRBV7-8 and TRBJ1-2; the match to TRBD1 covers 9 bases. Germline values: CDR1 SGHVS, CDR2 FQNEAQ. V dropped 2 bases and J dropped 7; count of bases not matched to a gene: 8. CDR3 size: 15 residues.